The 29 T cell receptor beta chains reported below all come from one sample, sequenced in a study of molecular identifiers for immune sequencing clone quantification. A single record per CDR3 protein comes from TCRdb applying MiXCR to the PCR reads. The table records approximately 500,000 distinct CDR3 sequences, 20% to 25% of them present only once. What was sequenced was naive CD8+ T cells from blood, with Jurkat cell RNA spiked in. Stated subset: FACS-sorted CD8+CD4-CCR7+CD45RA+ naive T cells. Source of these receptors: a human donor in good health. Some libraries in this study had Jurkat cell RNA spiked in.

The sample holds many counts of this clonotype. The J gene is TRBJ1-5, the V gene TRBV5-6, with TRBD1 matching over 7 bases. The V and J ends lost 3 bases and 2 bases, in that order; junction bases with no gene match: 2. CDR1 SGHDT and CDR2 YYEEEE come from the germline V gene. The CDR3 runs 14 residues. CDR3 sequence: CASSSGTGNQPQHF. The CDR3 DNA follows: TGTGCCAGCAGCTCCGGGACAGGCAATCAGCCCCAGCATTTT.

There are many counts of this clonotype. The chain is built from TRBV7-9 and TRBJ2-2; 10 nucleotides agree with TRBD2. Trimming at V came to 8 bases and at J to 4 bases, leaving 4 bases not matched to a gene. Germline loops: CDR1 SEHNR, CDR2 FQNEAQ (reference sequence). The CDR3 has 14 residues. CDR3 in DNA: TGTGCCAGCCCTAGCGGGAGTCGCACCGGGGAGCTGTTTTTT. It codes for CASPSGSRTGELFF.

This clonotype has a count of ten or more. The gene calls are TRBV20-1 and TRBJ2-7; 11 nucleotides line up with TRBD1. V was pared by 5 bases and J by 6 bases, with 6 bases of the junction left unmatched. Germline V gene sequence: CDR1 DFQATT, CDR2 SNEGSKA (reference sequence). This CDR3 spans 13 amino acids. The CDR3 nucleotides are TGCAGTGCTCTCGGGACAGGGGGAGGCGAGCAGTACTTC. The encoded protein is CSALGTGGGEQYF.

This clonotype came up many times. The junction departs from germline at one end; a sequencing error may be responsible. V is TRBV6-5 and J is TRBJ2-2; TRBD1 matches 9 bases. This CDR3 comprises 15 residues. The germline V gene has CDR1 MNHEY and CDR2 SVGAGI. The CDR3 is CASRLGTGITGELFF. The CDR3 DNA is TGTGCCAGCAGACTCGGGACAGGGATCACCGGGGAGTTGTTTTTT.

Concerning this clonotype: Given a much more abundant clone one base away, this may be a read error. The gene calls are TRBV6-5 and TRBJ1-3, with unresolved D. Between the trimmed V and J ends, which lost 6 bases and 2 bases, there was a span of 17 bases. This CDR3 contains 16 residues. Germline CDR1 is MNHEY and CDR2 is SVGAGI. CDR3 in DNA: TGTGCCAGCAGCCCTAACCCAATTGTCCCTGGAAACACCATATATTTT. It is translated as CASSPNPIVPGNTIYF.

As to this clonotype: The junction and the germline gene differ at one end; a read error may be behind it. The chain is built from TRBV7-9 and TRBJ2-3, with 9 bases identical to TRBD2. The CDR3 contains 15 residues. CDR1 and CDR2 (germline): SEHNR, FQNEAQ (reference sequence). The CDR3 DNA follows: TGTGCCGGCAGCTTAATAGCGGGGGGCACAGATACGCAGTATTTT. The encoded protein is CAGSLIAGGTDTQYF.

To note about this clonotype: A much larger clone sits a single nucleotide away, making a read error possible. The CDR3 bases are TGTGCCAGCAGCTCGGTACCCCCTTACGAGCAGTACTTC. Protein: CASSSVPPYEQYF. V is TRBV5-4 and J is TRBJ2-7; D ambiguous. Deletions cut 3 bases from V and 4 bases from J, with 11 bases between. Germline V gives CDR1 SGHNT, CDR2 YYREEE (reference sequence). There are 13 residues in the CDR3.

In the case of this clonotype: A much bigger clone sits one base away, suggesting this may be a read error. The chain joins TRBV4-3 to TRBJ2-7; possibly TRBD1 for D (6 bases). CDR3 length equals 15 residues. Trimming left V 4 bases short and J 1 base short, with 14 bases between. Per the germline V gene, CDR1 is LGHNA and CDR2 is YSLEER. The CDR3: CASSLGARGSYEQYF. DNA of the CDR3: TGCGCCAGCAGCCTAGGCGCCAGGGGTTCCTACGAGCAGTACTTC.

Remarks on this clonotype: Mismatch with germline at one junction end may stem from a read error. The chain links TRBV14 to TRBJ2-2, with 7 nucleotides matching TRBD2. Per the germline V gene, CDR1 is SGHDN and CDR2 is FVKESK. The CDR3 is 15 amino acids. In DNA, the CDR3 is TGTGCCAGCAGCGTGCGGGAGTCTTACACCGGGGAGCTGTTCTTT. Its protein is CASSVRESYTGELFF.

The chain carries TRBV11-1 and TRBJ2-2; a weak D match, TRBD1 (8 bases). V dropped 5 bases and J dropped 7 bases, with 14 bases sitting between them. In germline, CDR1 is SGHAT, CDR2 FQDESV (reference sequence). The CDR3 contains 14 residues. The DNA for the CDR3 is TGTGCCAGCAGCGGACAGGGACTATTCGGGGAGCTGTTTTTT. Its translation is CASSGQGLFGELFF.

In its sample, this clonotype was seen a few times. The chain uses TRBV6-5 and TRBJ2-2, with 9 positions matching TRBD1. The CDR3 covers 16 residues. V shed 5 bases, J shed 6 bases, and the junction held 10 bases outside the gene matches. Germline lookup yields CDR1 MNHEY and CDR2 SVGAGI. The CDR3 DNA sequence: TGTGCCAGCAGTCTTACGCAACAGGGGGCGGCCGGGGAGCTGTTTTTT. It encodes CASSLTQQGAAGELFF.

V usage is TRBV27 and J usage is TRBJ2-7; D is perhaps TRBD2 (5 bases). The V end lost 8 bases, the J end lost 9 bases, and 14 bases lay between the germline ends. The CDR3 is 11 residues long. The germline V gene has CDR1 MNHEY and CDR2 SMNVEV (reference sequence). CDR3 nucleotides: TGTGCCAGCCAAACCGGGGATTGGCAGTACTTC. Its translation is CASQTGDWQYF.

This clonotype was recorded at least ten times. The V and J genes are TRBV7-9 and TRBJ1-1; D gene unclear. CDR3 size: 14 residues. Trimming cost V 5 bases and J 0 bases, with 10 bases left between them. CDR1 SEHNR and CDR2 FQNEAQ come from the germline V gene (reference sequence). The CDR3 DNA is TGTGCCAGCAGCCCACAGACGGTGAACACTGAAGCTTTCTTT. Its translation is CASSPQTVNTEAFF.

Many counts were recorded for this clonotype. J is TRBJ2-7 and V is TRBV19; TRBD1 aligns across 8 bases. Per germline, CDR1 LNHDA and CDR2 SQIVND (reference sequence). The CDR3 consists of 14 residues. The J segment lost 5 bases and the V segment lost 4 bases, leaving 7 bases of the junction unmatched. CDR3 residues: CASSTPSTGDEQYF. The CDR3 region has the DNA TGTGCCAGTAGTACACCCTCGACAGGGGACGAGCAGTACTTC.

This clonotype has at least ten counts. The chain links TRBV7-9 to TRBJ2-3; TRBD2 matches 8 bases. The V segment lost 1 base and the J segment 2 bases; nucleotides outside the gene matches: 5. The CDR3 is made up of 16 amino acids. The germline CDR1 and CDR2 sequences are SEHNR and FQNEAQ (reference sequence). The CDR3 reads CASSLVSAGATDTQYF. CDR3 coding DNA: TGTGCCAGCAGCTTAGTTTCAGCGGGAGCCACAGATACGCAGTATTTT.

The gene calls are TRBV10-3 and TRBJ1-1, with D tentatively TRBD1 (6 bases). The CDR3 totals 13 residues. Looked up from germline, CDR1 is ENHRY and CDR2 is SYGVKD. V was cut by 3 bases and J by 6 bases, with 11 bases left in between. The DNA for the CDR3 is TGTGCCATCAGTGATGGGCAGGGGCCTGAAGCTTTCTTT. Translation gives CAISDGQGPEAFF.

The table lists this clonotype with a few counts. The chain couples TRBV20-1 to TRBJ1-6; 9 positions agree with TRBD1. The J segment lost 7 bases and the V segment lost 0 bases, leaving 10 bases of the junction unmatched. Germline V gene data show CDR1 as DFQATT and CDR2 as SNEGSKA (reference sequence). This CDR3 region has 17 residues. CDR3 coding DNA: TGCAGTGCTAGAGAGGTCGGGACAGGGCGAGGGAATTCACCCCTCCACTTT. Translation gives CSAREVGTGRGNSPLHF.

The table lists this clonotype with many counts. The chain couples TRBV29-1 to TRBJ1-3; tentatively, D is TRBD1 (5 bases). Germline V gives CDR1 SQVTM, CDR2 ANQGSEA. The CDR3 totals 14 residues. The ends were cut back, 5 bases at V and 0 bases at J, with 11 bases in the middle. Here the CDR3 reads CSVRDGRSGNTIYF. The DNA of the CDR3 is TGCAGCGTTCGGGACGGTCGCTCTGGAAACACCATATATTTT.

This clonotype has more than one count but fewer than ten. The chain carries TRBV6-5 and TRBJ2-5; 8 bases align to TRBD1. V trimming: 6 bases; J trimming: 5 bases; junction bases outside the gene matches: 5. Germline lookup yields CDR1 MNHEY and CDR2 SVGAGI. The CDR3 has 13 residues. CDR3: CASSQGAKETQYF. DNA of the CDR3: TGTGCCAGCAGCCAGGGGGCGAAGGAGACCCAGTACTTC.

This clonotype was recorded at least ten times. The chain links TRBV5-5 to TRBJ2-7, with D perhaps TRBD1 (6 bases). There are 15 residues in the CDR3. Germline assignment: CDR1 SGHKS and CDR2 YYEKEE (reference sequence). Trimming stripped 4 bases from V and 5 bases from J, with 19 bases between. CDR3 in amino acids: CASSVTGSVGDEQYF. The DNA of the CDR3 is TGTGCCAGCAGCGTGACAGGCTCCGTAGGAGACGAGCAGTACTTC.

A few counts support this clonotype. The CDR3 loop is CASSRGPGTEAFF. The CDR3 DNA reads as TGCGCCAGCAGCAGGGGCCCGGGCACTGAAGCTTTCTTT. The V and J genes are TRBV5-1 and TRBJ1-1, with D possibly being TRBD1 (5 bases). This CDR3 is built from 13 residues. CDR1 is SGHRS, CDR2 YFSETQ, per germline. V lost 4 bases and J lost 4, with 11 bases in between.

The chain couples TRBV12-3 or TRBV12-4 to TRBJ1-6, with D uncertain. V was trimmed by 7 bases and J by 0 bases, leaving 13 bases between them. CDR3 length equals 16 residues. CDR3 amino acids: CASKSAVSSYNSPLHF. For the CDR3, the DNA is TGTGCCAGCAAGTCGGCCGTGAGCTCCTATAATTCACCCCTCCACTTT.

This clonotype is a singleton in its sample. A read error is likely, as this CDR3 ends without the conserved phenylalanine or tryptophan. The chain uses TRBV15 and TRBJ2-7; D call uncertain. V was trimmed by 5 bases and J by 1 base, leaving 9 bases between them. This CDR3 contains 13 residues. Germline loops: CDR1 LNHNV, CDR2 YYDKDF (reference sequence). The CDR3 DNA reads TGTGCCACCAGCCAAGGAATATCCTACGAGCAGTACCTC. It encodes CATSQGISYEQYL.

CDR3 DNA: TGTGCCAGCAGCTTAATACTAGCGGGGGGCGAGACCCAGTACTTC. It translates to CASSLILAGGETQYF. The genes are TRBV11-2 and TRBJ2-5, with 12 bases matching TRBD2. Germline CDR1 and CDR2: SGHAT and FQNNGV. The CDR3 consists of 15 residues. The V segment lost 2 bases and the J segment 5 bases; nucleotides outside the gene matches: 3.

Ten or more counts support this clonotype. V is TRBV4-1 and J is TRBJ1-5; tentatively, D is TRBD1 (6 bases). Trimming pared 1 base from V and 1 base from J, leaving 11 bases between. The CDR3 runs to 16 residues. The V gene's germline CDR1 is MGHRA and CDR2 YSYEKL. Here the CDR3 reads CASSQVWGASNQPQHF. CDR3 sequence (DNA): TGCGCCAGCAGCCAAGTCTGGGGGGCAAGCAATCAGCCCCAGCATTTT.

This clonotype was counted only a few times. This chain connects TRBV7-9 to TRBJ2-5; 8 bases match TRBD2. Germline CDR1 SEHNR, CDR2 FQNEAQ (reference sequence). The CDR3 spans 18 residues. V shed 4 bases, J shed 5 bases, and the junction held 18 bases outside the gene matches. CDR3 sequence: CASSWVATAGGGRETQYF. In DNA, the CDR3 is TGTGCCAGCAGCTGGGTCGCCACCGCCGGCGGGGGGCGTGAGACCCAGTACTTC. The full variable domain, rest sourced from reference TRBV7-9 and TRBJ2-5, is DTGVSQNPRHKITKRGQNVTFRCDPISEHNRLYWYRQTLGQGPEFLTYFQNEAQLEKSRLLSDRFSAERPKGSFSTLEIQRTEQGDSAMYLCASSWVATAGGGRETQYFGPGTRLLVL.

This clonotype has just a few counts. This chain uses TRBV28 with TRBJ2-2, with D possibly being TRBD1 (6 bases). The CDR3 runs to 14 residues. Per the germline V gene, CDR1 is MDHEN and CDR2 is SYDVKM. Between the trimmed V and J ends, which lost 7 bases and 1 base, there was a span of 10 bases. As DNA, the CDR3 is TGTGCCAGCAACTTGGACAGGAACACCGGGGAGCTGTTTTTT. Translated, it gives CASNLDRNTGELFF.

A word on this clonotype: A read error may be the cause here, since a much bigger clone is one base away. CDR3 loop: CASGLFMGTGELFF. The CDR3 DNA reads as TGTGCCAGCGGTTTATTTATGGGGACCGGGGAGCTGTTTTTT. V gene TRBV27 combines with J gene TRBJ2-2; D is unclear. CDR1 and CDR2 from the germline V gene are MNHEY and SMNVEV (reference sequence). This CDR3 region has 14 residues.

This clonotype has only a few counts. The chain has TRBV18 and TRBJ2-7; no clear D. V gave up 5 bases and J gave up 5 bases, with 22 bases separating them. CDR3 length: 16 amino acids. CDR1 and CDR2 (germline): KGHSH, LQKENI. The CDR3 bases are TGTGCCAGCTCAGCCCGGGTTCCAGCGCCGTCCCACGAGCAGTACTTC. Protein sequence: CASSARVPAPSHEQYF.